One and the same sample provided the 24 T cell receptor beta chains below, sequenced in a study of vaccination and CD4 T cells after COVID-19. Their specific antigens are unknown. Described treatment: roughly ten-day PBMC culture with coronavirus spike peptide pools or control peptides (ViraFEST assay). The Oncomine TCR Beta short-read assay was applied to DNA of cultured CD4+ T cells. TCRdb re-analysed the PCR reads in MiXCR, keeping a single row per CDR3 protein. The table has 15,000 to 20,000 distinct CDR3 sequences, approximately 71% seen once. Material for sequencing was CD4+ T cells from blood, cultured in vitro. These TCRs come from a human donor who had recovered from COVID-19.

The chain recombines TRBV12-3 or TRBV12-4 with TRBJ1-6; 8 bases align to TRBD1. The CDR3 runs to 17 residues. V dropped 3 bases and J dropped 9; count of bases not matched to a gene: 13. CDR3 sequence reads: CASSLGRGPGTSSPLHF. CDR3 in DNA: TGTGCCAGCAGTTTGGGCAGGGGGCCGGGTACCAGTTCACCCCTCCACTTT.

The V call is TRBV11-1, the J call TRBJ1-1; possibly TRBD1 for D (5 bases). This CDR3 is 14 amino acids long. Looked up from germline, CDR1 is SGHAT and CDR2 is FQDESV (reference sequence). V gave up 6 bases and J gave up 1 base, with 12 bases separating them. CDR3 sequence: CASRSVGGNTEAFF. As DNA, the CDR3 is TGTGCCAGCAGGTCGGTCGGGGGGAACACTGAAGCTTTCTTT.

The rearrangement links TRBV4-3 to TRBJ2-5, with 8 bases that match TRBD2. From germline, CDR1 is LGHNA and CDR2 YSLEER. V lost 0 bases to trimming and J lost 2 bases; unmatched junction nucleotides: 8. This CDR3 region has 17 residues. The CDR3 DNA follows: TGCGCCAGCAGCCAAGACGCGGGGGGACGGGGTCAAGAGACCCAGTACTTC. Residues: CASSQDAGGRGQETQYF.

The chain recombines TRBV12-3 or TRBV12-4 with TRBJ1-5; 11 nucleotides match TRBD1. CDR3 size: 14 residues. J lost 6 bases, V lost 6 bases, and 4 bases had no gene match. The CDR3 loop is CASSRTGGTQPQHF. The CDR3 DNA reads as TGTGCCAGCAGCCGGACAGGGGGCACTCAGCCCCAGCATTTT.

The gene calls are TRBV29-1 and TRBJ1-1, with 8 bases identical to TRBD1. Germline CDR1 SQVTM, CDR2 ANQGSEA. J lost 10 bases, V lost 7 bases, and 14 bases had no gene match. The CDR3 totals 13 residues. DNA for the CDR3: TGCAGCGGCCTCCGGGACAGGTCGAGTGGAGCTTTCTTT. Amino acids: CSGLRDRSSGAFF.

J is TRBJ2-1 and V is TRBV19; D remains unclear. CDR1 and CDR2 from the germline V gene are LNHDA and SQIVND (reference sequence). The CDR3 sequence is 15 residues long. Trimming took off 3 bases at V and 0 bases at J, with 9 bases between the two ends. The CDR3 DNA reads TGTGCCAGTAGTATCCACTCGAGCTCCTACAATGAGCAGTTCTTC. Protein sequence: CASSIHSSSYNEQFF.

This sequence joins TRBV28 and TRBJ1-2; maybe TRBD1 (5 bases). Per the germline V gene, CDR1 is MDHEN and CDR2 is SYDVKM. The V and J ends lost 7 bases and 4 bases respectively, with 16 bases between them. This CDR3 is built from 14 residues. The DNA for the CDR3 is TGTGCCAGCACCGTGACCAGGGCGGGCTATGGCTACACCTTC. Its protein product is CASTVTRAGYGYTF.

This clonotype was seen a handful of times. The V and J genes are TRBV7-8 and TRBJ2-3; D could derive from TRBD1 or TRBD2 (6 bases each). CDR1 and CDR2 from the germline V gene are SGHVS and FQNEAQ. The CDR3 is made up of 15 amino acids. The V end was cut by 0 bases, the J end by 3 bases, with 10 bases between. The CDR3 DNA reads TGTGCCAGCAGCTTAGCGCAGGGGAGGACAGATACGCAGTATTTT. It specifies CASSLAQGRTDTQYF.

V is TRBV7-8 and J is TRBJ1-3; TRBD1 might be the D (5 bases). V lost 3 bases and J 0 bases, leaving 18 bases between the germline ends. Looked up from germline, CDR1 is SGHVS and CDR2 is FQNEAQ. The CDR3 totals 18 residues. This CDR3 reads CASSFSGDVTYSGNTIYF. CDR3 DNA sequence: TGTGCCAGCAGCTTTTCCGGGGACGTAACCTACTCTGGAAACACCATATATTTT.

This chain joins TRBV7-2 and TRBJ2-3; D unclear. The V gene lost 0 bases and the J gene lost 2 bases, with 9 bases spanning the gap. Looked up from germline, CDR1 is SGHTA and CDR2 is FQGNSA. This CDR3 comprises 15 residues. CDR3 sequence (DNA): TGTGCCAGCAGCTTAGCGGCGGAGAACACAGATACGCAGTATTTT. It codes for CASSLAAENTDTQYF. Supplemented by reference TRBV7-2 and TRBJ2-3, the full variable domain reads GAGVSQSPSNKVTEKGKDVELRCDPISGHTALYWYRQSLGQGLEFLIYFQGNSAPDKSGLPSDRFSAERTGGSVSTLTIQRTQQEDSAVYLCASSLAAENTDTQYFGPGTRLTVL.

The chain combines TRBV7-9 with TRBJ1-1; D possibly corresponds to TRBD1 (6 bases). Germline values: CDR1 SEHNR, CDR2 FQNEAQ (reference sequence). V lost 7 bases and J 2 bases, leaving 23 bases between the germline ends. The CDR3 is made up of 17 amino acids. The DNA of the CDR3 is TGTGCCAGCAAAGGGGGACTAAATGGGGGACGAAACACTGAAGCTTTCTTT. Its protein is CASKGGLNGGRNTEAFF.

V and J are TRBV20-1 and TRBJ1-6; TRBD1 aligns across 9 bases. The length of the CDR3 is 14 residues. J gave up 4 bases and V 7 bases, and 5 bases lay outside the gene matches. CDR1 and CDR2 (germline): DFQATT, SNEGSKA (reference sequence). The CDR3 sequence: CSESGTGYNSPLHF. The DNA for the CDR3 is TGCAGTGAAAGTGGGACAGGGTATAATTCACCCCTCCACTTT.

CDR3 DNA: TGTGCCAGCAGCCCATCCCCCGGAGCTACACCCTATGGCTACACCTTC. As protein: CASSPSPGATPYGYTF. V gene TRBV7-6 combines with J gene TRBJ1-2; D is unclear. V was pared by 5 bases and J by 4 bases, with 20 bases between. The germline gives CDR1 SGHVS, CDR2 FNYEAQ. The CDR3 covers 16 residues.

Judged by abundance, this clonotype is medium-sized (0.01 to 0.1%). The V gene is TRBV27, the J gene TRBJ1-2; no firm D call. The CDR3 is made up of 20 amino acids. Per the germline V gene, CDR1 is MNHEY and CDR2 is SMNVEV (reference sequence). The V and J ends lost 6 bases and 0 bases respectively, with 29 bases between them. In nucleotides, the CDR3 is TGTGCCAGCAGCCCTTATCGGGGTGCAGTGTCACGCCCGACTAACTATGGCTACACCTTC. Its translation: CASSPYRGAVSRPTNYGYTF.

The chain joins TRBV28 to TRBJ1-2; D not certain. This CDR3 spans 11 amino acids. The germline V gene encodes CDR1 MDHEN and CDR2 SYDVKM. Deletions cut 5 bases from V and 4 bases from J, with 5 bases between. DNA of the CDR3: TGTGCCAGCAGTCCGGCCTATGGCTACACCTTC. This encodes CASSPAYGYTF.

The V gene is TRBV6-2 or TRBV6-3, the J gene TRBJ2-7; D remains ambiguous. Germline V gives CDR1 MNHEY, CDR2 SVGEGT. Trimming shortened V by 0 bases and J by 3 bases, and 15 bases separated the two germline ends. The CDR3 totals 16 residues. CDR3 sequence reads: CASSYSPQLNIYEQYF. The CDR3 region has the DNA TGTGCCAGCAGTTACTCGCCCCAACTGAACATCTACGAGCAGTACTTC.

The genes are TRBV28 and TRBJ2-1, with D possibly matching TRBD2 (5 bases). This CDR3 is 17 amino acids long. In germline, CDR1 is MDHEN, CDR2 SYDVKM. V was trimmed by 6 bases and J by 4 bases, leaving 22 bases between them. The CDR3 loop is CASSRKSAVGIYNEQFF. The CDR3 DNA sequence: TGTGCCAGCAGCCGGAAGTCGGCGGTCGGGATTTACAATGAGCAGTTCTTC.

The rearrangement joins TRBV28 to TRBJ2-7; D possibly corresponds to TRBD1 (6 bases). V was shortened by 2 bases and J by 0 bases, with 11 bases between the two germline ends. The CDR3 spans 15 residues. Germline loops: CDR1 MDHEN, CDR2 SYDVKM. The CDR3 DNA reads TGTGCCAGCAGTTTAGGGGGCCTACTCTCCTACGAGCAGTACTTC. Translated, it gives CASSLGGLLSYEQYF.

This chain's CDR3 is CASSLNRGGRQPQHF. For the CDR3, the DNA is TGTGCCAGCAGCCTCAACAGGGGCGGGCGTCAGCCCCAGCATTTT. The chain has TRBV7-2 and TRBJ1-5; 7 nucleotides line up with TRBD1. The CDR3 has 15 amino acids. Per germline, CDR1 SGHTA and CDR2 FQGNSA. V lost 5 bases to trimming and J lost 6 bases; unmatched junction nucleotides: 10.

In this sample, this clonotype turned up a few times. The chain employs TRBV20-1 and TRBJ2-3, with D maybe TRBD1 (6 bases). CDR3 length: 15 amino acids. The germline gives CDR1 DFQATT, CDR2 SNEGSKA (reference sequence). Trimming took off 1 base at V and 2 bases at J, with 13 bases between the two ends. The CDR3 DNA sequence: TGCAGTGCTAGAGTTCCGGGACAAACCACAGATACGCAGTATTTT. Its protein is CSARVPGQTTDTQYF.

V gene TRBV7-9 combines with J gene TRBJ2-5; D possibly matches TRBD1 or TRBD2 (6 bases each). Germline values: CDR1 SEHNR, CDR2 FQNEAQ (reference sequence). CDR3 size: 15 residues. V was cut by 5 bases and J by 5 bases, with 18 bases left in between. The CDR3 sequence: CASSRRGVLGETQYF. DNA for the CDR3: TGTGCCAGCAGCCGTAGGGGGGTATTAGGGGAGACCCAGTACTTC.

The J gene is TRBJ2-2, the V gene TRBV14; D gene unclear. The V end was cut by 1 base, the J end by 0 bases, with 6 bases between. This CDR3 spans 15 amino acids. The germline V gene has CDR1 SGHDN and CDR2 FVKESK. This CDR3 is CASSQVQANTGELFF. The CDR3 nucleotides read TGTGCCAGCAGCCAAGTTCAGGCGAACACCGGGGAGCTGTTTTTT.

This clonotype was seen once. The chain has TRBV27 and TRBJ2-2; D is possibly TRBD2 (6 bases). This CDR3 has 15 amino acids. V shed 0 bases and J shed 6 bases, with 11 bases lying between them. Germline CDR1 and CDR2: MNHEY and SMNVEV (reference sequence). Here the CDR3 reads CASSLSRRAAGELFF. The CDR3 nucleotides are TGTGCCAGCAGTTTATCGAGGAGGGCGGCCGGGGAGCTGTTTTTT.

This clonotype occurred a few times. In DNA form, the CDR3 reads TGTGCCACCAGCAGAGATCAAGTGGGACAGGGTGGCATTCAGTACTTC. This translates into CATSRDQVGQGGIQYF. The chain uses TRBV15 and TRBJ2-4, with 9 bases identical to TRBD1. Germline V CDR1 and CDR2: LNHNV, YYDKDF (reference sequence). The V and J ends lost 0 bases and 9 bases, in that order; junction bases with no gene match: 9. CDR3 length equals 16 residues.